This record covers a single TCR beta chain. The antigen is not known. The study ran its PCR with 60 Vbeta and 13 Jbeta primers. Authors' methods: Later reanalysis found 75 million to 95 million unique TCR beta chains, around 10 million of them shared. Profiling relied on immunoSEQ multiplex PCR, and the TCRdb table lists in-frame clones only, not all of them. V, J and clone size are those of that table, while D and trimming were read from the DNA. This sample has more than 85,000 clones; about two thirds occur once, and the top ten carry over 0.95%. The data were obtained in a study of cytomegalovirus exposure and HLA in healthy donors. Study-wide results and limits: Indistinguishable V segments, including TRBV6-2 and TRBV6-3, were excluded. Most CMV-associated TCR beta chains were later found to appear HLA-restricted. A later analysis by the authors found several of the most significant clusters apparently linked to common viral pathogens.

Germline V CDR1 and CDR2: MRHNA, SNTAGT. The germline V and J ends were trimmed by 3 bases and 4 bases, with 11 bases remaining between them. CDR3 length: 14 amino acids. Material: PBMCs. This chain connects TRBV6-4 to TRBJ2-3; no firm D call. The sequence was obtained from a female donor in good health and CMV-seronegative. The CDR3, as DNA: TGTGCCAGCAGTGAGACAAGTGGGTCAGATACGCAGTATTTT. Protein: CASSETSGSDTQYF.